This TCR beta chain was sequenced in a study of CD8+CD57+ T cells in acquired aplastic anemia. Overall study context: 3.2 ug was the average amount of DNA from sorted CD4+ and CD8+ cells. Study-wide points: Patients and controls had in common twenty-nine CD8+ CDR3 sequences. Patients showed no significant difference from controls in CD8+ Simpson's diversity.

This clonotype turned up a few times. The antigen remains unidentified. Genomic DNA, serving as template, underwent TCR beta VDJ and CDR3 profiling. MiXCR, applied by TCRdb to the reads, yields one record per CDR3 protein. The sample gives 250,000 or so distinct CDR3 sequences, around 43% of which show up once; 7% to 9.5% is in the top ten. Patients chosen for sequencing had shown CD8+CD57+ cell expansion by flow cytometry. Blood was sampled before the patients had received any therapy. Input material: sorted CD4+, CD8+, or CD8+CD57+ T cells (not recorded which) from PBMCs. The receptor comes from a human donor with aplastic anemia.

CDR3 nucleotides: TGTGCCAGCAGCTCCCTTGGGGCAGGGGAGCTGTTTTTT. Its protein is CASSSLGAGELFF. The rearrangement joins TRBV7-9 to TRBJ2-2; the D gene is possibly TRBD1 (5 bases). V lost 4 bases and J lost 8, with 11 bases in between. CDR3 length: 13 residues. Germline V lookup: CDR1 SEHNR, CDR2 FQNEAQ (reference sequence).